The 26 T cell receptor beta chains below were found in one sample sequenced in a study of T cell repertoires in cytomegalovirus infection (dated by TCRdb to between 2018 and 2020). The sample was run on an Illumina HiSeq 1500. The public reads were quality trimmed at Q25 with fastp and then assembled into clones with MiXCR by TCRdb, keeping productive beta chains. Each entry merges the rows of one CDR3 protein and shows their most common DNA and genes. This sample lists around 740,000 distinct CDR3 sequences; less than 40% were detected once. The top ten clonotypes cover around 2.8% of the sample. Specimen: PBMCs. The receptors shown here come from a human donor in good health (CMV status not recorded). Some clones in this sample may be carry-over from other donors' samples.

The rearrangement uses TRBV10-3 and TRBJ2-1; 14 bases map to TRBD2. V dropped 6 bases and J dropped 9; count of bases not matched to a gene: 7. The CDR3 is 15 residues long. CDR1 and CDR2 (germline): ENHRY, SYGVKD. The CDR3 loop is CAIRKGTSGSLEQFF. DNA of the CDR3: TGTGCCATCAGGAAAGGGACTAGCGGGAGCCTTGAGCAGTTCTTC.

This chain connects TRBV5-1 to TRBJ2-4; D remains unclear. CDR1 and CDR2 (germline): SGHRS, YFSETQ. This CDR3 has 17 amino acids. V dropped 1 base and J dropped 3 bases, with 17 bases sitting between them. DNA for the CDR3: TGCGCCAGCAGCTTGAACGACTCCTGGATGGGCAAAAACATTCAGTACTTC. This sequence encodes CASSLNDSWMGKNIQYF. Full variable domain (outside the CDR3, taken from reference TRBV5-1 and TRBJ2-4): KAGVTQTPRYLIKTRGQQVTLSCSPISGHRSVSWYQQTPGQGLQFLFEYFSETQRNKGNFPGRFSGRQFSNSRSEMNVSTLELGDSALYLCASSLNDSWMGKNIQYFGAGTRLSVL.

The chain has TRBV7-9 and TRBJ2-2, with TRBD1 matching 11 bases. There are 17 residues in the CDR3. Germline V gives CDR1 SEHNR, CDR2 FQNEAQ (reference sequence). V was pared by 5 bases and J by 2 bases, with 7 bases of the junction left unmatched. CDR3 region: CASSQDRGLSNTGELFF. The CDR3 DNA reads as TGTGCCAGCAGCCAGGACAGGGGGCTATCTAACACCGGGGAGCTGTTTTTT.

This clonotype has at least ten counts. This chain connects TRBV19 to TRBJ2-7; 9 bases map to TRBD1. The junction had 9 bases not matched to a gene; V was cut back by 6 bases and J by 0 bases. The CDR3 is 16 amino acids. CDR1 and CDR2 from the germline V gene are LNHDA and SQIVND (reference sequence). Here the CDR3 reads CASRRKTGQGSYEQYF. The CDR3 nucleotides read TGTGCCAGTAGACGAAAAACGGGACAGGGCTCCTACGAGCAGTACTTC.

This clonotype was seen a handful of times. The chain is built from TRBV7-2 and TRBJ1-1; D unclear. Looked up from germline, CDR1 is SGHTA and CDR2 is FQGNSA. The CDR3 is 13 amino acids. The germline V and J ends were trimmed by 5 bases and 3 bases, with 10 bases remaining between them. For the CDR3, the DNA is TGTGCCAGCAGCCATAACCGGGACACTGAAGCTTTCTTT. Amino acids: CASSHNRDTEAFF.

This chain links TRBV11-2 with TRBJ2-1; tentatively, D is TRBD1 (5 bases). The CDR3 has 16 residues. Germline V gives CDR1 SGHAT, CDR2 FQNNGV. Between the trimmed V and J ends, which lost 1 base and 9 bases, there was a span of 19 bases. The CDR3 DNA follows: TGTGCCAGCAGCTTAGCGTCATCGGGCCCCCAGGGTGAGCAGTTCTTC. Residues: CASSLASSGPQGEQFF.

This clonotype showed up many times. This chain links TRBV7-2 with TRBJ1-4, with D hard to call. The CDR3 length is 15 residues. V gave up 1 base and J gave up 5 bases, with 11 bases separating them. From germline, CDR1 is SGHTA and CDR2 FQGNSA. The CDR3 loop is CASSLGRQENEKLFF. The CDR3 DNA reads TGTGCCAGCAGCTTAGGGAGACAAGAAAATGAAAAACTGTTTTTT.

The table lists this clonotype with many counts. The rearrangement uses TRBV7-2 and TRBJ2-7; D possibly corresponds to TRBD2 (7 bases). The CDR3 length is 16 residues. V was pared by 1 base and J by 0 bases, with 13 bases between. From germline, CDR1 is SGHTA and CDR2 FQGNSA. CDR3 nucleotide sequence: TGTGCCAGCAGCTTAGTGGGGGGCGGGAGCTCCTACGAGCAGTACTTC. Amino acid sequence: CASSLVGGGSSYEQYF.

This sequence joins TRBV5-1 and TRBJ2-1, with TRBD2 matching over 8 bases. V trimming: 4 bases; J trimming: 2 bases; junction bases outside the gene matches: 8. Germline V gene data show CDR1 as SGHRS and CDR2 as YFSETQ. CDR3 length: 16 residues. CDR3 protein: CASSLPGGAAYNEQFF. CDR3 bases: TGCGCCAGCAGCCTGCCCGGGGGGGCCGCCTACAATGAGCAGTTCTTC.

The CDR3 sequence is CASSPRMTSGRPYNEQFF. For the CDR3, the DNA is TGTGCCAGCTCACCCCGTATGACTAGCGGGAGGCCCTACAATGAGCAGTTCTTC. J is TRBJ2-1 and V is TRBV18, with 13 nucleotides matching TRBD2. From germline, CDR1 is KGHSH and CDR2 LQKENI. The length of the CDR3 is 18 residues. Trimming removed 3 bases from V and 2 bases from J; junction bases left unmatched: 7.

This chain uses TRBV7-8 with TRBJ2-5, with D tentatively TRBD2 (6 bases). Per germline, CDR1 SGHVS and CDR2 FQNEAQ. V was clipped by 5 bases and J by 1 base, with 14 bases between them. The CDR3 has 15 amino acids. The CDR3 reads CASSPLAQIQETQYF. The CDR3 region has the DNA TGTGCCAGCAGCCCTCTAGCGCAGATCCAAGAGACCCAGTACTTC.

The chain carries TRBV4-1 and TRBJ1-1, with D unclear. Trimming removed 0 bases from V and 11 bases from J, with 10 bases in between. The germline CDR1 and CDR2 sequences are MGHRA and YSYEKL. CDR3 length equals 12 residues. DNA of the CDR3: TGCGCCAGCAGCCAAGATGGAGAGCGTGCTTTCTTT. It codes for CASSQDGERAFF.

The chain employs TRBV9 and TRBJ2-6; 8 positions agree with TRBD1. The CDR3 runs 16 residues. The V segment lost 4 bases and the J segment 0 bases; nucleotides outside the gene matches: 3. Germline loops: CDR1 SGDLS, CDR2 YYNGEE. CDR3: CASSRDRYSGANVLTF. CDR3 bases: TGTGCCAGCAGCCGGGACAGGTACTCTGGGGCCAACGTCCTGACTTTC.

This clonotype was seen repeatedly, ten times or more. The chain couples TRBV7-8 to TRBJ1-1; the D is unclear. V lost 5 bases and J lost 4, with 17 bases in between. This CDR3 has 15 amino acids. The germline V gene has CDR1 SGHVS and CDR2 FQNEAQ. The CDR3 bases are TGTGCCAGCAGCCCCCCCACGGGGATGTCCACTGAAGCTTTCTTT. This translates into CASSPPTGMSTEAFF.

The chain is built from TRBV6-1 and TRBJ1-1, with a weak D call TRBD1 (5 bases). The CDR3 runs to 13 residues. The germline V gene has CDR1 MNHNS and CDR2 SASEGT. V shed 2 bases and J shed 5 bases, with 9 bases lying between them. CDR3 loop: CASSERRGTEAFF. CDR3 in DNA: TGTGCCAGCAGTGAAAGAAGGGGTACTGAAGCTTTCTTT.

For this clonotype: A read error may explain this, as a much larger clone is one base away. V gene TRBV7-8 combines with J gene TRBJ2-3; 11 nucleotides agree with TRBD2. In germline, CDR1 is SGHVS, CDR2 FQNEAQ. This CDR3 has 17 residues. Here the CDR3 reads CASSWQVVGLAGYTPYF. CDR3 coding DNA: TGTGCCAGCAGCTGGCAGGTCGTCGGACTAGCGGGTTATACGCCGTATTTT. The full variable domain, with the rest looked up from reference TRBV7-8 and TRBJ2-3, is GAGVSQSPRYKVAKRGQDVALRCDPISGHVSLFWYQQALGQGPEFLTYFQNEAQLDKSGLPSDRFFAERPEGSVSTLKIQRTQQEDSAVYLCASSWQVVGLAGYTPYFGPGTRLTVL.

This clonotype has a single count. DNA for the CDR3: TGTGCCAGCAGGGGCGGTGTCTACGAGCAGTACTTC. It codes for CASRGGVYEQYF. The chain is built from TRBV7-2 and TRBJ2-7; D ambiguous. CDR3 length: 12 amino acids. Trimming took off 6 bases at V and 3 bases at J, with 9 bases between the two ends. Per germline, CDR1 SGHTA and CDR2 FQGNSA.

The gene calls are TRBV7-9 and TRBJ2-7; D might be TRBD1 or TRBD2, each matching 5 bases. Germline CDR1 SEHNR, CDR2 FQNEAQ (reference sequence). The V end was cut by 1 base, the J end by 5 bases, with 18 bases between. The CDR3 is made up of 16 amino acids. The CDR3: CASSLGVGAGRHEQYF. The CDR3 DNA reads as TGTGCCAGCAGCTTAGGGGTCGGGGCAGGGAGACACGAGCAGTACTTC. The full variable domain, in which reference TRBV7-9 and TRBJ2-7 provide the parts outside the CDR3, is DTGVSQNPRHKITKRGQNVTFRCDPISEHNRLYWYRQTLGQGPEFLTYFQNEAQLEKSRLLSDRFSAERPKGSFSTLEIQRTEQGDSAMYLCASSLGVGAGRHEQYFGPGTRLTVT.

V and J are TRBV20-1 and TRBJ2-7; TRBD2 matches at 11 bases. Germline V lookup: CDR1 DFQATT, CDR2 SNEGSKA (reference sequence). This CDR3 is 15 amino acids long. Trimming took 1 base from V and 2 from J; bases not matched to a gene: 4. The CDR3 loop is CSARVGSGRAYEQYF. Here the CDR3 DNA reads TGCAGTGCTAGAGTGGGTAGCGGGAGGGCCTACGAGCAGTACTTC.

This clonotype appeared a single time. V and J are TRBV29-1 and TRBJ1-1; 7 bases fit TRBD1. Unmatched junction bases numbered 6, after V lost 1 base and J lost 1 base. The CDR3 contains 15 residues. Looked up from germline, CDR1 is SQVTM and CDR2 is ANQGSEA. The CDR3 nucleotides are TGCAGCGTTGAAGGTGTGGAGGGGGCGAACACTGAAGCTTTCTTT. Translating gives CSVEGVEGANTEAFF.

The genes are TRBV6-1 and TRBJ2-3; 11 nucleotides agree with TRBD1. V trimming: 4 bases; J trimming: 1 base; junction bases outside the gene matches: 4. CDR3 length equals 16 residues. The germline CDR1 and CDR2 sequences are MNHNS and SASEGT. The CDR3 region has the DNA TGTGCCAGCAGTGCCCTGGGACAGGGGGGCACAGATACGCAGTATTTT. Translated: CASSALGQGGTDTQYF.

CDR3 coding DNA: TGTGCCAGCAGCTTACTCGGGAGCATCGGGGAGACCCAGTACTTC. This translates into CASSLLGSIGETQYF. This chain joins TRBV5-4 and TRBJ2-5, with D perhaps matching TRBD2 (6 bases). This CDR3 has 15 amino acids. The V gene lost 2 bases and the J gene lost 5 bases, with 16 bases spanning the gap. Per the germline V gene, CDR1 is SGHNT and CDR2 is YYREEE (reference sequence).

In DNA, the CDR3 is TGCGCCAGCAGTCAACCCCACAGAACTAGCACAGATACGCAGTATTTT. It is translated as CASSQPHRTSTDTQYF. The chain has TRBV23-1 and TRBJ2-3; D call uncertain. TRBV23-1 is an ORF; its function is uncertain. V was shortened by 2 bases and J by 0 bases, with 12 bases between the two germline ends. The CDR3 has 16 amino acids.

This clonotype was counted a single time. Germline is not matched at one junction end, which may reflect a read error. The rearrangement joins TRBV4-1 to TRBJ2-3; perhaps TRBD1 as D (6 bases). The length of the CDR3 is 16 residues. CDR1 MGHRA and CDR2 YSYEKL come from the germline V gene. In nucleotides, the CDR3 is TGCGCCAGCAGCCAAGAGAAATCCAGGGGTACAGATAGGCAGTATTTT. Translated, it gives CASSQEKSRGTDRQYF.

The chain carries TRBV7-6 and TRBJ1-6; a weak D match, TRBD1 (6 bases). Per the germline V gene, CDR1 is SGHVS and CDR2 is FNYEAQ. V was trimmed by 1 base and J by 7 bases, leaving 14 bases between them. This CDR3 region has 16 residues. CDR3 coding DNA: TGTGCCAGCAGCTTAGAAGGGGGGCGCCCAAATTCACCCCTCCACTTT. This codes for CASSLEGGRPNSPLHF.

V usage is TRBV12-3 or TRBV12-4 and J usage is TRBJ2-1, with D unresolved. The V end lost 4 bases, the J end lost 0 bases, and 10 bases lay between the germline ends. The CDR3 is made up of 15 amino acids. Written as DNA, the CDR3 is TGTGCCAGCAGTTCCGCCCAGAGCTCCTACAATGAGCAGTTCTTC. Translating it yields CASSSAQSSYNEQFF.